This section outlines one TCR beta chain sequence together with its context. This sample is part of a study of control samples from healthy donors and cancer patients. Germline V gives CDR1 SEHNR, CDR2 FQNEAQ (reference sequence). V was pared by 5 bases and J by 8 bases, with 6 bases between. This CDR3 has 10 amino acids. Here immunoSEQ multiplex PCR was the method, and the copy in TCRdb shows in-frame clones only, minus some. The table lists approximately 150,000 clones, approximately 94% of them singletons. The chain uses TRBV7-9 and TRBJ1-2; the D is unclear. The sample comprised blood. This sequence originates from a woman in her late teens or twenties in good health. As DNA, the CDR3 is TGTGCCAGCAGCCCCCAGGGCTACACCTTC. This encodes CASSPQGYTF.